This T cell receptor beta chain derives from a study of cytomegalovirus exposure and HLA in healthy donors. This clone has a handful of counts. PCR amplification relied on 60 Vbeta primers (plus 13 Jbeta primers). Only in-frame clones appear in the TCRdb table, and some are missing; sequencing was by immunoSEQ multiplex PCR. The sample consists of about 170,000 clones, 80% of them appearing once. The sample comprised PBMCs. The receptor was isolated from a male donor in good health and CMV-seronegative.

CDR3 nucleotide sequence: TGTGCCAGCAGCCAATATGGCTACACCTTC. Protein sequence: CASSQYGYTF. This chain links TRBV7-9 with TRBJ1-2; D gene ambiguous. CDR1 and CDR2 from the germline V gene are SEHNR and FQNEAQ (reference sequence). The V end was cut by 5 bases, the J end by 5 bases, with 3 bases between. The CDR3 is 10 residues long.